The rows below give T cell receptor beta chains drawn from one sample of a study of blood T cells in healthy people across ages. TCRdb reprocessed the 5' RACE reads via MiXCR and lists one record per CDR3 protein. Of fewer than 950,000 distinct CDR3 sequences in the sample, 35% to 40% were seen once. Sequencing was carried out using blood. Source of these receptors: a man younger than 30 in good health. Both conserved end residues are part of each CDR3. Fields, in order: J gene, D gene, clone size, V gene, CDR3 protein, CDR3 DNA. A D gene is named only where the DNA matches it firmly. Some rows have no size entry. The others give once, few or many, or a class for an expanded clone.

j_gene: TRBJ2-7
d_gene: .
abundance: .
v_gene: TRBV5-6
CDR3aa: CASSLTDNEQYF
CDR3nt: TGTGCCAGCAGTTTGACGGATAACGAGCAGTACTTC

j_gene: TRBJ2-7
d_gene: .
abundance: many
v_gene: TRBV5-4
CDR3aa: CASSNYRDVSYEQYF
CDR3nt: TGTGCCAGCAGCAACTACCGGGACGTGTCCTACGAGCAGTACTTC

j_gene: TRBJ1-5
d_gene: .
abundance: .
v_gene: TRBV30
CDR3aa: CAWSLPNQPQHF
CDR3nt: TGTGCCTGGAGTCTCCCGAACCAGCCCCAGCATTTT

j_gene: TRBJ1-6
d_gene: TRBD1
abundance: few
v_gene: TRBV6-2/TRBV6-3
CDR3aa: CASSYRTGTGANSPLHF
CDR3nt: TGTGCCAGCAGTTACCGGACCGGGACAGGGGCTAATTCACCCCTCCACTTT

j_gene: TRBJ2-1
d_gene: TRBD1
abundance: few
v_gene: TRBV12-3/TRBV12-4
CDR3aa: CASSPGTVNNEQFF
CDR3nt: TGTGCCAGCAGTCCCGGGACAGTCAACAATGAGCAGTTCTTC

j_gene: TRBJ2-3
d_gene: TRBD2
abundance: .
v_gene: TRBV7-2
CDR3aa: CASSLMAGGWTDTQYF
CDR3nt: TGTGCCAGCAGCTTGATGGCGGGGGGATGGACAGATACGCAGTATTTT

j_gene: TRBJ1-2
d_gene: TRBD1
abundance: .
v_gene: TRBV7-3
CDR3aa: CASSGGQLYGYTF
CDR3nt: TGTGCCAGCAGCGGGGGACAGCTCTATGGCTACACCTTC

j_gene: TRBJ2-7
d_gene: .
abundance: few
v_gene: TRBV29-1
CDR3aa: CSVGVAGVEQYF
CDR3nt: TGCAGCGTTGGAGTGGCAGGCGTCGAGCAGTACTTC

j_gene: TRBJ2-3
d_gene: .
abundance: .
v_gene: TRBV7-3
CDR3aa: CASSLTWAGGTDTQYF
CDR3nt: TGTGCCAGCAGCTTAACGTGGGCAGGGGGCACAGATACGCAGTATTTT

j_gene: TRBJ2-4
d_gene: .
abundance: .
v_gene: TRBV28
CDR3aa: CASSTGQAKNIQYF
CDR3nt: TGTGCCAGCTCGACAGGTCAAGCCAAAAACATTCAGTACTTC

j_gene: TRBJ2-7
d_gene: TRBD2
abundance: few
v_gene: TRBV15
CDR3aa: CATSRDIGGAAYEQYF
CDR3nt: TGTGCCACCAGCAGGGATATCGGGGGGGCCGCCTACGAGCAGTACTTC

j_gene: TRBJ2-3
d_gene: .
abundance: few
v_gene: TRBV29-1
CDR3aa: CSVAFGARSTDTQYF
CDR3nt: TGCAGCGTTGCGTTTGGTGCTAGAAGCACAGATACGCAGTATTTT

j_gene: TRBJ2-3
d_gene: .
abundance: .
v_gene: TRBV7-2
CDR3aa: CASSPPPDTQYF
CDR3nt: TGTGCCAGCAGCCCACCCCCGGATACGCAGTATTTT

j_gene: TRBJ1-5
d_gene: TRBD1
abundance: few
v_gene: TRBV27
CDR3aa: CASSLLGTVKGQPQHF
CDR3nt: TGTGCCAGCAGTTTATTGGGGACAGTTAAGGGTCAGCCCCAGCATTTT

j_gene: TRBJ1-2
d_gene: .
abundance: few
v_gene: TRBV20-1
CDR3aa: CSARPWLGGYTF
CDR3nt: TGCAGTGCTAGGCCCTGGCTAGGAGGCTACACCTTC

j_gene: TRBJ2-7
d_gene: TRBD1
abundance: few
v_gene: TRBV20-1
CDR3aa: CSARGDSLNNEQYF
CDR3nt: TGCAGTGCTAGGGGGGACAGCCTTAACAATGAGCAGTACTTC

j_gene: TRBJ2-4
d_gene: .
abundance: many
v_gene: TRBV20-1
CDR3aa: CSASIGIAKNIQYF
CDR3nt: TGCAGTGCTAGTATCGGAATAGCCAAAAACATTCAGTACTTC

j_gene: TRBJ2-3
d_gene: .
abundance: many
v_gene: TRBV4-3
CDR3aa: CASSQEGGDTQYF
CDR3nt: TGCGCCAGCAGCCAAGAAGGGGGTGATACGCAGTATTTT

j_gene: TRBJ2-5
d_gene: TRBD2
abundance: few
v_gene: TRBV4-1
CDR3aa: CASSQVVSGGAGETQYF
CDR3nt: TGCGCCAGCAGCCAAGTCGTTAGCGGGGGGGCCGGAGAGACCCAGTACTTC

j_gene: TRBJ1-6
d_gene: .
abundance: .
v_gene: TRBV4-3
CDR3aa: CASSQDWRVGKSPLHF
CDR3nt: TGCGCCAGCAGCCAAGATTGGCGGGTCGGGAAGTCACCCCTCCACTTT

j_gene: TRBJ1-1
d_gene: .
abundance: few
v_gene: TRBV20-1
CDR3aa: CSAAGRTFGTEAFF
CDR3nt: TGCAGTGCTGCCGGTCGAACCTTCGGCACTGAAGCTTTCTTT

j_gene: TRBJ1-6
d_gene: TRBD1
abundance: .
v_gene: TRBV18
CDR3aa: CASSPASDRGDNSPLHF
CDR3nt: TGTGCCAGCTCACCAGCCTCCGACAGGGGCGATAATTCACCCCTCCACTTT

j_gene: TRBJ2-3
d_gene: TRBD2
abundance: many
v_gene: TRBV20-1
CDR3aa: CSARSSGGLSDTDTQYF
CDR3nt: TGCAGTGCTAGATCTAGCGGGGGTTTGTCGGATACAGATACGCAGTATTTT

j_gene: TRBJ1-1
d_gene: TRBD1
abundance: few
v_gene: TRBV20-1
CDR3aa: CSVGRGTNTEAFF
CDR3nt: TGCAGTGTTGGCAGGGGGACGAACACTGAAGCTTTCTTT

j_gene: TRBJ2-7
d_gene: .
abundance: .
v_gene: TRBV7-9
CDR3aa: CASSPGADREQYF
CDR3nt: TGTGCCAGCAGCCCCGGGGCCGATAGAGAGCAGTACTTC

j_gene: TRBJ2-1
d_gene: TRBD2
abundance: many
v_gene: TRBV10-3
CDR3aa: CASRWGGVSYNEQFF
CDR3nt: TGTGCCAGCCGCTGGGGGGGGGTTTCCTACAATGAGCAGTTCTTC

j_gene: TRBJ1-3
d_gene: .
abundance: .
v_gene: TRBV29-1
CDR3aa: CSVVGGEVGNTIYF
CDR3nt: TGCAGCGTTGTAGGAGGGGAAGTTGGAAACACCATATATTTT

j_gene: TRBJ1-1
d_gene: .
abundance: few
v_gene: TRBV28
CDR3aa: CASSRTRGAFF
CDR3nt: TGTGCCAGCAGTCGTACGAGAGGGGCTTTCTTT